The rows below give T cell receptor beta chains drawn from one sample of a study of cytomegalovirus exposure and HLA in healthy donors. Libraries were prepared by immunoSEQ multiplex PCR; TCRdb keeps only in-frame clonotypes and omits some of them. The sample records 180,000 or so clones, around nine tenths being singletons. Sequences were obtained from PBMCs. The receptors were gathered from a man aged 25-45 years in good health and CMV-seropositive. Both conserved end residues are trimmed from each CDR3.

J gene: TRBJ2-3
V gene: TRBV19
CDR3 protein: ASSIYRDRATDTQY

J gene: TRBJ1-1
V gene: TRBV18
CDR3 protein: ASSPDIISTEAF

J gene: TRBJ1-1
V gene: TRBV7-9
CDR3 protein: ASSVQENTEAF

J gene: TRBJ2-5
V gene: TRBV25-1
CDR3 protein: ASSFGSRGTQY

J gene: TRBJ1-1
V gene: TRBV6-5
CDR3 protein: ASRPTANTEAF

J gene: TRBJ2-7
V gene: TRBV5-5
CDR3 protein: ASSSYAGGTYEQY

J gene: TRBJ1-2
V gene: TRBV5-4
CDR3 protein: ASSPPGSGGYT

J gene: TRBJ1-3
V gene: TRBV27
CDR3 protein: ASSLGQGASGNTIY

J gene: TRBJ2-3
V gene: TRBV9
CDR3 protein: ASSARTPGTSTDTQY

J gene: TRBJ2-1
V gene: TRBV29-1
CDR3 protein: SVGRAGNNEQF

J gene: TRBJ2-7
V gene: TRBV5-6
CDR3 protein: ASSLVGSYEQY

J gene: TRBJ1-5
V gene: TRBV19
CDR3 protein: ASSIRGEQGQPQH

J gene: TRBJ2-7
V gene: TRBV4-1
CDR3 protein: ASSARAAGSFEQY

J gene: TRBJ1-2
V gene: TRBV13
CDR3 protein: ASSPLSEGRLSKYYGYT

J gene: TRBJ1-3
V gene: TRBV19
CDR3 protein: ASSRDRGSSGNTIY

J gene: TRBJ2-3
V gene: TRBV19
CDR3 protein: ASSSQDTQY

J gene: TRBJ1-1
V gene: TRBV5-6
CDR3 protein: ASSDDMNTEAF

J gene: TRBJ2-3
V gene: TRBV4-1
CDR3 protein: ASSHRTVGASTDTQY

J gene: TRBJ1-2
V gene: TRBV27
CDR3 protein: ASNIYGTGKEDGYT

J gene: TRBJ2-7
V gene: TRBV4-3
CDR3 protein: ASSYGDGDEQY

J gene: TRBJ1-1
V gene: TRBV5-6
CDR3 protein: ASSLLDRVNTEAF

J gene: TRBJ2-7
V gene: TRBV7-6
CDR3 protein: ASSPSSNRDPYSYEQY

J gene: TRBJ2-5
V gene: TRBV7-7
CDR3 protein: ASSLNGKETQY

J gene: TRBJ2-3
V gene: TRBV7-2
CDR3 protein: ASSLDLGLGTDTQY

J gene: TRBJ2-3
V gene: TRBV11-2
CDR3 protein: ASSLAGSQWGTQY

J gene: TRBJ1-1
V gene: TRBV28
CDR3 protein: ASSTQGARLRSEAF

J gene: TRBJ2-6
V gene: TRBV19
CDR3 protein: ATAVFGSGANVLT

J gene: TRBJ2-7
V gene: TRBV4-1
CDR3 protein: ASSQAGYEQY

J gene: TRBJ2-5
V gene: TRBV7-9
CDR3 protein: ASSLGGYDQETQY

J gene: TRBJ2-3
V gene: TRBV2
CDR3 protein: ATTAAISTDTQY

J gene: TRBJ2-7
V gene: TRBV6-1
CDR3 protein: ASSSDRIYEQY

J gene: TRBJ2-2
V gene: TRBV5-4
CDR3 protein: ASSFSGTGTGELF

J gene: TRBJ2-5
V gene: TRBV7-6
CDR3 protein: ASSLAGGIETQY

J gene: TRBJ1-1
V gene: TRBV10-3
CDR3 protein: AISDHHTEAF

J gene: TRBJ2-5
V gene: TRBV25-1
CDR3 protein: ASSAGSETQY

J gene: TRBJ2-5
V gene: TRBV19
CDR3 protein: ASSIEYRSQETQY

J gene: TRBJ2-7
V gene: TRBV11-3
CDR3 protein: ASSFPGIYEQY

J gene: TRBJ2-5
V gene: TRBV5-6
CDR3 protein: ASSSVGASETQY

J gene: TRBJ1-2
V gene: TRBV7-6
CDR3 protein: ASSLGGVREGTPYGYT

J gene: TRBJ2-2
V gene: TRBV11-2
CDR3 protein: ASSLGTGELF

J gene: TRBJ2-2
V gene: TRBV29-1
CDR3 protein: SVGGGSTGELF

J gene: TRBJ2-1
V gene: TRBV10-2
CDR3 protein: ASSESVSGTYNEQF

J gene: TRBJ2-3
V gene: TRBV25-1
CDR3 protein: ASSDWTGGSDTQY

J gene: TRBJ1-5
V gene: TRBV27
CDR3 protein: ASSPQGVRGSQPQH

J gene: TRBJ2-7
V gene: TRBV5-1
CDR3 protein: ASSWGTGKIADEQY

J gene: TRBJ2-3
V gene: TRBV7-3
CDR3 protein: ASRSRTSGYTDTQY

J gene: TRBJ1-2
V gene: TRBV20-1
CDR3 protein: RPGDGYT

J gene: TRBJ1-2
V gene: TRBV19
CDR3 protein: ASRASGYT